The 21 T cell receptor beta chains presented below share a single source sample, sequenced in a study of CD8+ T cells in alopecia areata. cDNA reverse transcribed from extracted RNA served as the sequencing template. The protocol was immunoSEQ multiplex PCR, while the TCRdb copy is restricted to in-frame clones and leaves out a portion. The table lists approximately 210,000 clones, roughly three fifths of them singletons. As for treatment: oral pan-JAK inhibitor, 5-10 mg twice daily. This specimen consisted of CD4+ T cells sorted from blood, obtained at approximately week 45, from a patient treated with tofacitinib. These receptors were obtained from a human donor with alopecia areata.

The V call is TRBV18, the J call TRBJ1-5, with TRBD1 matching over 8 bases. This CDR3 spans 15 amino acids. The V gene's germline CDR1 is KGHSH and CDR2 LQKENI. With 5 bases clipped from V and 4 bases from J, the junction kept 7 bases outside the gene matches. The CDR3 region is CASSSDRGGNQPQHF. In DNA form, the CDR3 reads TGTGCCAGCTCATCAGACAGGGGAGGTAATCAGCCCCAGCATTTT. Variable domain in full (rest from reference TRBV18 and TRBJ1-5): NAGVMQNPRHLVRRRGQEARLRCSPMKGHSHVYWYRQLPEEGLKFMVYLQKENIIDESGMPKERFSAEFPKEGPSILRIQQVVRGDSAAYFCASSSDRGGNQPQHFGDGTRLSIL.

The chain links TRBV15 to TRBJ1-2; D unresolved. Germline CDR1 is LNHNV and CDR2 is YYDKDF (reference sequence). V dropped 5 bases and J dropped 12 bases, with 19 bases sitting between them. The CDR3 consists of 13 residues. CDR3: CATSLGRKGVNTF. The CDR3 nucleotides read TGTGCCACCAGCTTAGGACGTAAGGGTGTCAACACCTTC.

This rearrangement joins TRBV29-1 to TRBJ2-1, with 9 bases that match TRBD1. Per the germline V gene, CDR1 is SQVTM and CDR2 is ANQGSEA. The CDR3 runs 15 residues. Trimming took 2 bases from V and 6 from J; bases not matched to a gene: 8. The CDR3 reads CSVERRQGGPNEQFF. The CDR3 DNA sequence: TGCAGCGTTGAAAGGAGACAGGGGGGGCCCAATGAGCAGTTCTTC.

The chain links TRBV29-1 to TRBJ1-2, with a tentative D call TRBD1 (6 bases). This CDR3 has 13 residues. Germline V gene lookup returns CDR1 SQVTM and CDR2 ANQGSEA. V lost 2 bases and J 7 bases, leaving 14 bases between the germline ends. The DNA of the CDR3 is TGCAGCGTTGAAAGCCGGGCAGGGGTTGGCTACACCTTC. Translation: CSVESRAGVGYTF.

This clone came up a few times. This chain connects TRBV4-3 to TRBJ2-3, with D maybe TRBD1 (5 bases). This CDR3 spans 15 amino acids. Per germline, CDR1 LGHNA and CDR2 YSLEER. V was cut by 0 bases and J by 4 bases, with 11 bases left in between. CDR3 protein: CASSQEPGIADTQYF. In nucleotides, the CDR3 is TGCGCCAGCAGCCAAGAACCAGGGATAGCAGATACGCAGTATTTT.

In this sample, this clone turned up many times. This chain links TRBV10-3 with TRBJ2-3; tentatively, D is TRBD1 (6 bases). V dropped 8 bases and J dropped 2 bases, with 17 bases sitting between them. The CDR3 has 15 residues. Germline V gives CDR1 ENHRY, CDR2 SYGVKD. CDR3 nucleotide sequence: TGTGCCATCGGCGACAGGAGTGGAGCCACAGATACGCAGTATTTT. As protein: CAIGDRSGATDTQYF.

The chain is built from TRBV5-1 and TRBJ1-5, with TRBD1 matching over 7 bases. The CDR3 runs 15 residues. Germline CDR1 is SGHRS and CDR2 is YFSETQ. V was pared by 0 bases and J by 6 bases, with 6 bases of the junction left unmatched. The CDR3, as DNA: TGCGCCAGCAGCTTGGATGGGACAGTGGGTCAGCCCCAGCATTTT. Amino acids: CASSLDGTVGQPQHF.

As to this clone: The sample has other DNA sequences that encode this CDR3 too. The chain links TRBV5-1 to TRBJ2-7; D perhaps matches TRBD1 (5 bases). There are 12 residues in the CDR3. Per the germline V gene, CDR1 is SGHRS and CDR2 is YFSETQ. The V gene lost 0 bases and the J gene lost 6 bases, with 7 bases spanning the gap. Here the CDR3 DNA reads TGCGCCAGCAGCTTGGAGGGGCTCGAGCAGTACTTC. Amino acid sequence: CASSLEGLEQYF.

This rearrangement joins TRBV27 to TRBJ1-2; D call uncertain. Germline CDR1 MNHEY, CDR2 SMNVEV (reference sequence). V lost 4 bases and J lost 4, with 16 bases in between. The CDR3 extends over 15 amino acids. DNA of the CDR3: TGTGCCAGCAGTTCCCGACCCGGGCTAATCTATGGCTACACCTTC. It specifies CASSSRPGLIYGYTF.

The gene calls are TRBV7-3 and TRBJ2-7, with D perhaps matching TRBD1 (5 bases). Germline V lookup: CDR1 SGHTA, CDR2 FQGTGA. The CDR3 loop spans 12 amino acids. V was clipped by 3 bases and J by 3 bases, with 6 bases between them. The CDR3 region is CASSFDSYEQYF. CDR3 nucleotide sequence: TGTGCCAGCAGCTTCGACAGCTACGAGCAGTACTTC.

The chain joins TRBV25-1 to TRBJ1-1; no clear D gene. This CDR3 is built from 12 residues. Germline V lookup: CDR1 MGHDK, CDR2 SYGVNS. Trimming removed 4 bases at V and 5 bases at J, with 8 bases between. The CDR3 spells CASSAISTEAFF. The DNA for the CDR3 is TGTGCCAGCAGTGCCATCAGTACTGAAGCTTTCTTT. The full variable domain, rest sourced from reference TRBV25-1 and TRBJ1-1, is EADIYQTPRYLVIGTGKKITLECSQTMGHDKMYWYQQDPGMELHLIHYSYGVNSTEKGDLSSESTVSRIRTEHFPLTLESARPSHTSQYLCASSAISTEAFFGQGTRLTVV.

V is TRBV29-1 and J is TRBJ1-1, with D tentatively TRBD1 (5 bases). The ends were cut back, 6 bases at V and 7 bases at J, with 21 bases in the middle. CDR3 length: 14 amino acids. The germline gives CDR1 SQVTM, CDR2 ANQGSEA. CDR3 DNA: TGCAGCGTAGTTCCCAGGGAGGTCGATGGTGAAGCTTTCTTT. Amino acids: CSVVPREVDGEAFF.

The chain uses TRBV2 and TRBJ2-1; possibly TRBD1 for D (6 bases). V lost 6 bases and J lost 5, with 23 bases in between. This CDR3 is built from 17 residues. Germline CDR1 SNHLY, CDR2 FYNNEI. This CDR3 reads CASSVRDRRQDNNEQFF. In DNA, the CDR3 is TGTGCCAGCAGCGTAAGAGATCGTAGACAGGATAACAATGAGCAGTTCTTC.

The chain joins TRBV4-1 to TRBJ1-1; unclear D gene. V was cut by 5 bases and J by 2 bases, with 12 bases left in between. Germline values: CDR1 MGHRA, CDR2 YSYEKL. This CDR3 spans 14 amino acids. The CDR3 bases are TGCGCCAGCAGCTCTCGGACGGAAAACACTGAAGCTTTCTTT. It specifies CASSSRTENTEAFF.

CDR3 in amino acids: CASVDRGKQPQHF. The DNA of the CDR3 is TGTGCCAGTGTTGACAGGGGAAAACAGCCCCAGCATTTT. The chain is built from TRBV28 and TRBJ1-5, with 8 bases identical to TRBD1. Losses at the gene ends were 9 bases for V and 7 bases for J; bases not matched to a gene: 8. The germline CDR1 and CDR2 sequences are MDHEN and SYDVKM. The CDR3 covers 13 residues.

The chain links TRBV29-1 to TRBJ2-7, with 12 bases lining up with TRBD2. Germline-derived CDR1 and CDR2 are SQVTM and ANQGSEA. Trimming cost V 6 bases and J 2 bases; bases outside gene matches: 2. This CDR3 is built from 13 residues. The CDR3 is CSVSSGGAYEQYF. CDR3 in DNA: TGCAGCGTCTCTAGCGGGGGGGCCTACGAGCAGTACTTC.

The chain couples TRBV23-1 to TRBJ2-7; D is possibly TRBD1 or TRBD2 (7 bases each). TRBV23-1 is an open reading frame whose function is uncertain. The CDR3 length is 13 residues. Trimming removed 4 bases from V and 5 bases from J, with 12 bases in between. The CDR3 region is CASSRGGGHEQYF. The CDR3 DNA sequence: TGCGCCAGCAGTCGGGGAGGGGGCCACGAGCAGTACTTC.

This clone was observed once. The chain recombines TRBV5-1 with TRBJ1-3, with D perhaps matching TRBD1 (6 bases). This CDR3 contains 16 residues. Between the trimmed V and J ends, which lost 4 bases and 0 bases, there was a span of 14 bases. Germline CDR1 is SGHRS and CDR2 is YFSETQ. In nucleotides, the CDR3 is TGCGCCAGCAGCCCGGACAGTTCCTACTCTGGAAACACCATATATTTT. Encoded protein: CASSPDSSYSGNTIYF.

V and J are TRBV27 and TRBJ2-5; 10 bases line up with TRBD1. The CDR3 covers 15 residues. With V trimmed by 6 bases and J by 1 base, 5 bases remained unmatched. CDR1 MNHEY and CDR2 SMNVEV come from the germline V gene (reference sequence). The DNA of the CDR3 is TGTGCCAGCAGATTCCGGGACAGGGGCCAAGAGACCCAGTACTTC. Translated, it gives CASRFRDRGQETQYF.

J is TRBJ2-5 and V is TRBV2, with 10 bases aligning to TRBD2. The CDR3 runs to 13 residues. V lost 9 bases to trimming and J lost 6 bases; unmatched junction nucleotides: 7. In germline, CDR1 is SNHLY, CDR2 FYNNEI. The CDR3 region has the DNA TGTGCCAGTAATCCTAGCGGGGGACAGACCCAGTACTTC. Translating gives CASNPSGGQTQYF.

The chain carries TRBV2 and TRBJ1-1; D perhaps matches TRBD1 (5 bases). Germline assignment: CDR1 SNHLY and CDR2 FYNNEI. V gave up 1 base and J gave up 4 bases, with 13 bases separating them. The CDR3 runs to 15 residues. CDR3 sequence (DNA): TGTGCCAGCAGTGAAGAGGAAGGGGTTGGCACTGAAGCTTTCTTT. Translation gives CASSEEEGVGTEAFF.